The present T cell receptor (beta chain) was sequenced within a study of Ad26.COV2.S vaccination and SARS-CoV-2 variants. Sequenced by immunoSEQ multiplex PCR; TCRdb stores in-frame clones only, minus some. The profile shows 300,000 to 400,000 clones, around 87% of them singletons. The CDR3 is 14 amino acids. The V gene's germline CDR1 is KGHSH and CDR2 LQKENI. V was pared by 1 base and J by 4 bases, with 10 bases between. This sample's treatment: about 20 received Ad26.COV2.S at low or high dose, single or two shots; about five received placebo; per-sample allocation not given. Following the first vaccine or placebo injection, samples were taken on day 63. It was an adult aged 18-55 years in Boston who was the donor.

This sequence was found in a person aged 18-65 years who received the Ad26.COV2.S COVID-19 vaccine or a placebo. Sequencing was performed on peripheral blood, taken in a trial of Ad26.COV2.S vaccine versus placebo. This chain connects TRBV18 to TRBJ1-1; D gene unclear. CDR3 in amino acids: CASSPLEIVTEAFF. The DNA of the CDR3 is TGTGCCAGCTCACCACTAGAAATAGTCACTGAAGCTTTCTTT.